The 23 T cell receptor beta chains below come from one sample, sequenced in a study of T-cell reconstitution after alpha-beta-depleted transplantation in children. A TCRbeta library incorporating unique molecular identifiers was prepared. MiXCR, run by TCRdb on the PCR reads, gives a single entry per CDR3 protein. The sample holds 190,000 or so distinct CDR3 sequences, about 6.4% seen once. The sequencing used PBMCs from the stem cell graft donor, collected from the stem cell graft. These receptors originate from a human donor who donated a stem cell graft to a child with Wiskott-Aldrich syndrome.

The chain links TRBV5-1 to TRBJ2-7, with 8 positions matching TRBD1. This CDR3 contains 14 residues. J lost 0 bases, V lost 5 bases, and 4 bases had no gene match. In germline, CDR1 is SGHRS, CDR2 YFSETQ. In DNA, the CDR3 is TGCGCCAGCAGGGGACAGGAATACTCCTACGAGCAGTACTTC. Translated: CASRGQEYSYEQYF.

This chain connects TRBV12-3 or TRBV12-4 to TRBJ1-5; D gene unclear. The CDR3 contains 15 residues. Trimming left V 7 bases short and J 3 bases short, with 16 bases between. The CDR3 DNA reads TGTGCCAGCACCCTAGGAGCCCGGAACAATCAGCCCCAGCATTTT. This gives the protein CASTLGARNNQPQHF.

This chain uses TRBV25-1 with TRBJ2-5; D may be TRBD1 or TRBD2 (5 bases each). Per germline, CDR1 MGHDK and CDR2 SYGVNS. The CDR3 consists of 14 residues. Trimming removed 3 bases from V and 5 bases from J, with 13 bases in between. CDR3 region: CASSDSPRDETQYF. In nucleotides, the CDR3 is TGTGCCAGCAGTGATAGTCCCAGGGACGAGACCCAGTACTTC.

This clonotype was counted many times. V usage is TRBV12-3 or TRBV12-4 and J usage is TRBJ1-2, with 8 bases identical to TRBD1. V lost 5 bases and J lost 5; bases outside the gene matches: 7. The CDR3 extends over 14 amino acids. CDR3 DNA: TGTGCCAGCAGTATTGGACAGGGAAGATATGGCTACACCTTC. Its protein is CASSIGQGRYGYTF.

Many counts were recorded for this clonotype. The V and J genes are TRBV10-3 and TRBJ1-1, with D unresolved. Germline-derived CDR1 and CDR2 are ENHRY and SYGVKD. This CDR3 is 13 amino acids long. V was cut by 9 bases and J by 0 bases, with 11 bases left in between. The CDR3, as DNA: TGTGCCATAAGCACAGTTATGAACACTGAAGCTTTCTTT. Translating it yields CAISTVMNTEAFF.

This clonotype was seen at least ten times. The genes are TRBV12-3 or TRBV12-4 and TRBJ1-1; D ambiguous. The length of the CDR3 is 14 residues. Trimming left V 5 bases short and J 2 bases short, with 12 bases between. Written as DNA, the CDR3 is TGTGCCAGCAGTGGGCATGGCAGTAACACTGAAGCTTTCTTT. This gives the protein CASSGHGSNTEAFF.

This clonotype was seen many times. The chain combines TRBV5-5 with TRBJ2-3, with 8 bases aligning to TRBD1. This CDR3 contains 16 residues. Trimming at V came to 2 bases and at J to 0 bases, leaving 5 bases not matched to a gene. CDR1 and CDR2 (germline): SGHKS, YYEKEE (reference sequence). The CDR3 reads CASSLQQGGSTDTQYF. The DNA for the CDR3 is TGTGCCAGCAGCTTACAACAGGGGGGAAGCACAGATACGCAGTATTTT.

The chain has TRBV18 and TRBJ2-7; 9 bases match TRBD1. Germline V CDR1 and CDR2: KGHSH, LQKENI. Trimming at V came to 5 bases and at J to 7 bases, leaving 6 bases not matched to a gene. This CDR3 comprises 13 residues. CDR3 sequence (DNA): TGTGCCAGCTCAGAGTACAGGGGGCAAGAGCAGTACTTC. Its translation: CASSEYRGQEQYF.

At least ten counts were recorded for this clonotype. The chain links TRBV20-1 to TRBJ2-7; tentatively, D is TRBD1 (6 bases). V was cut by 6 bases and J by 4 bases, with 16 bases left in between. The CDR3 is 13 amino acids. Germline V CDR1 and CDR2: DFQATT, SNEGSKA (reference sequence). For the CDR3, the DNA is TGCAGTGCAGTGGGACATCCAGCGTACGAGCAGTACTTC. It specifies CSAVGHPAYEQYF.

There are many counts of this clonotype. The chain recombines TRBV6-5 with TRBJ2-7; D is possibly TRBD1 (6 bases). Germline-derived CDR1 and CDR2 are MNHEY and SVGAGI. This CDR3 contains 14 residues. Trimming cost V 4 bases and J 5 bases, with 15 bases left between them. CDR3 in amino acids: CASSSGHIGNEQYF. In DNA, the CDR3 is TGTGCCAGCAGTTCGGGACACATAGGGAACGAGCAGTACTTC.

In its sample, this clonotype was seen many times. V gene TRBV7-9 combines with J gene TRBJ2-2; 10 bases fit TRBD2. The CDR3 runs 16 residues. Losses at the gene ends were 4 bases for V and 1 base for J; bases not matched to a gene: 3. Germline V lookup: CDR1 SEHNR, CDR2 FQNEAQ (reference sequence). The CDR3 loop is CASSSRTSGNTGELFF. CDR3 sequence (DNA): TGTGCCAGCAGCTCCCGGACTAGCGGGAACACCGGGGAGCTGTTTTTT. The complete variable domain, with remaining parts taken from reference TRBV7-9 and TRBJ2-2, reads DTGVSQNPRHKITKRGQNVTFRCDPISEHNRLYWYRQTLGQGPEFLTYFQNEAQLEKSRLLSDRFSAERPKGSFSTLEIQRTEQGDSAMYLCASSSRTSGNTGELFFGEGSRLTVL.

This clonotype was counted many times. CDR3 nucleotide sequence: TGTGCCACCAGTGACCCTACTAGCGGGAGCTACAATGAGCAGTTCTTC. Its protein is CATSDPTSGSYNEQFF. The rearrangement links TRBV24-1 to TRBJ2-1, with TRBD2 identical over 11 bases. Germline CDR1 and CDR2: KGHDR and SFDVKD. There are 16 residues in the CDR3. V lost 4 bases to trimming and J lost 3 bases; unmatched junction nucleotides: 4.

This clonotype was seen repeatedly, ten times or more. The chain is built from TRBV25-1 and TRBJ2-1, with D possibly being TRBD2 (6 bases). Trimming removed 2 bases at V and 3 bases at J, with 14 bases between. Looked up from germline, CDR1 is MGHDK and CDR2 is SYGVNS. This CDR3 spans 16 amino acids. Here the CDR3 DNA reads TGTGCCAGCAGTGAAGCGGGACGGATGGTCTACAATGAGCAGTTCTTC. This codes for CASSEAGRMVYNEQFF.

The table lists this clonotype with a few counts. The CDR3 sequence: CASSHGTGPGGEQYF. CDR3 sequence (DNA): TGCGCCAGCAGCCACGGGACAGGCCCTGGAGGGGAGCAGTACTTC. The V gene is TRBV5-1, the J gene TRBJ2-7; TRBD1 agrees at 8 bases. The CDR3 length is 15 residues. Looked up from germline, CDR1 is SGHRS and CDR2 is YFSETQ. With V trimmed by 4 bases and J by 7 bases, 13 bases remained unmatched.

Ten or more counts support this clonotype. This chain links TRBV29-1 with TRBJ2-1; 9 bases agree with TRBD1. V dropped 3 bases and J dropped 5; count of bases not matched to a gene: 5. Germline CDR1 reads SQVTM; CDR2 reads ANQGSEA. The CDR3 length is 14 residues. The CDR3 spells CSVEYRGPHNEQFF. CDR3 coding DNA: TGCAGCGTTGAGTACAGGGGGCCCCACAATGAGCAGTTCTTC.

The chain is built from TRBV18 and TRBJ2-7; 9 nucleotides match TRBD2. Trimming at V came to 3 bases and at J to 3 bases, leaving 3 bases not matched to a gene. The CDR3 is made up of 14 amino acids. The V gene's germline CDR1 is KGHSH and CDR2 LQKENI. CDR3 sequence: CASSPPTSGYEQYF. CDR3 nucleotides: TGTGCCAGCTCACCCCCGACTAGCGGCTACGAGCAGTACTTC.

This clonotype was counted ten times or more. This chain connects TRBV9 to TRBJ2-7; TRBD1 matches at 7 bases. The CDR3 spans 15 residues. The J segment lost 3 bases and the V segment lost 4 bases, leaving 10 bases of the junction unmatched. The germline V gene has CDR1 SGDLS and CDR2 YYNGEE. This CDR3 is CASSPQARDSYEQYF. CDR3 in DNA: TGTGCCAGCAGCCCACAAGCCCGGGACAGCTACGAGCAGTACTTC.

The chain links TRBV18 to TRBJ1-1, with unresolved D. V lost 2 bases, J lost 3 bases, and 7 bases lay in between. This CDR3 has 13 residues. Looked up from germline, CDR1 is KGHSH and CDR2 is LQKENI. The CDR3 reads CASSPGQYTEAFF. The DNA for the CDR3 is TGTGCCAGCTCACCAGGGCAGTACACTGAAGCTTTCTTT.

This clonotype has just a few counts. This chain's CDR3 is CASSQVRKGYEAFF. Here the CDR3 DNA reads TGTGCCAGCAGCCAAGTCCGGAAAGGCTATGAAGCTTTCTTT. V gene TRBV3-1 combines with J gene TRBJ1-1; D is uncertain. CDR3 length: 14 amino acids. Per the germline V gene, CDR1 is LGHDT and CDR2 is YNNKEL (reference sequence). Trimming removed 1 base from V and 7 bases from J, with 13 bases in between.

This clonotype was observed at least ten times. This chain joins TRBV7-9 and TRBJ2-7; TRBD2 matches at 11 bases. This CDR3 is built from 15 residues. V lost 5 bases, J lost 2 bases, and 5 bases stayed unmatched. The germline CDR1 and CDR2 sequences are SEHNR and FQNEAQ (reference sequence). The CDR3 region is CASSTTSGITYEQYF. CDR3 sequence (DNA): TGTGCCAGCAGCACGACTAGCGGGATCACCTACGAGCAGTACTTC. The full variable domain, its missing parts supplied by reference TRBV7-9 and TRBJ2-7, is DTGVSQNPRHKITKRGQNVTFRCDPISEHNRLYWYRQTLGQGPEFLTYFQNEAQLEKSRLLSDRFSAERPKGSFSTLEIQRTEQGDSAMYLCASSTTSGITYEQYFGPGTRLTVT.

V is TRBV5-1 and J is TRBJ2-1; D is perhaps TRBD1 (6 bases). V lost 0 bases, J lost 5 bases, and 18 bases lay in between. Germline V gene data show CDR1 as SGHRS and CDR2 as YFSETQ. The CDR3 spans 17 residues. The CDR3 DNA reads as TGCGCCAGCAGCTTGGGGCTGGGCAGGGGCGCCGACAATGAGCAGTTCTTC. Translating it yields CASSLGLGRGADNEQFF. The full variable domain, with the rest looked up from reference TRBV5-1 and TRBJ2-1, is KAGVTQTPRYLIKTRGQQVTLSCSPISGHRSVSWYQQTPGQGLQFLFEYFSETQRNKGNFPGRFSGRQFSNSRSEMNVSTLELGDSALYLCASSLGLGRGADNEQFFGPGTRLTVL.

This clonotype was detected ten times or more. The chain is built from TRBV12-3 or TRBV12-4 and TRBJ2-1, with 13 bases fitting TRBD2. The CDR3 covers 17 residues. The ends lost 6 bases at V and 7 bases at J; junction bases unmatched: 12. CDR3 DNA sequence: TGTGCCAGCAGCCTACGGACTAGCGGGAGTGGGAGGAATGAGCAGTTCTTC. It is translated as CASSLRTSGSGRNEQFF.

This clonotype was observed at least ten times. CDR3 in DNA: TGCAGTGCTTTGCCGGGACAGGAGTACCACGAGCAGTACTTC. Translation gives CSALPGQEYHEQYF. The chain recombines TRBV20-1 with TRBJ2-7; 8 bases are a match to TRBD1. Trimming took 5 bases from V and 5 from J; bases not matched to a gene: 11. The germline V gene has CDR1 DFQATT and CDR2 SNEGSKA (reference sequence). The length of the CDR3 is 14 residues.